These T cell receptor beta chains were read from a single sample in a study of T-cell reconstitution after alpha-beta-depleted transplantation in children. A single record per CDR3 protein comes from TCRdb applying MiXCR to the PCR reads. The table shows about 590,000 distinct CDR3 sequences, with about an eighth occurring only once. The input for sequencing was PBMCs, mostly from graft donor cells, taken 360 days after TCRalphabeta/CD19-depleted stem cell transplant. These receptors were taken from a male patient younger than 18 who had a stem cell transplant for acute myeloid leukemia, so the T cells may come from the graft donor. The CDR3 runs from the conserved cysteine through the conserved F or W. The order of the fields is J gene, D gene, clone size, V gene, CDR3 DNA, CDR3 protein. D genes are given only for firm matches. The size of a clone is reported for some rows only, either as once, few or many, or as a class for expanded clones.

TRBJ2-2,NA,many,TRBV29-1,TGCAGCGGGGGCCAGAACGCGAACACCGGGGAGCTGTTTTTT,CSGGQNANTGELFF
TRBJ2-1,NA,once,TRBV5-6,TGTGCCAGCAGCTTGGTTGGAGGCAGCCATGAGCAGTTCTTC,CASSLVGGSHEQFF
TRBJ2-6,NA,NA,TRBV28,TGTGCCAGCAGGGGCCTCACCTCTGGGGCCAACGTCCTGACTTTC,CASRGLTSGANVLTF
TRBJ2-1,NA,many,TRBV25-1,TGTGCCAGCAGGCTAGCCAATGAGCAGTTCTTC,CASRLANEQFF
TRBJ2-7,NA,NA,TRBV21-1,TGTGCCAGCAGTGACAGGGGGGGATACTACGAGCAGTACTTC,CASSDRGGYYEQYF
TRBJ2-5,NA,NA,TRBV7-7,TGTGCTAGCAGCTTAGAGCCGCAGCAGACCCAGTACTTC,CASSLEPQQTQYF
TRBJ2-1,NA,many,TRBV28,TGTGCCAGCAGTTTTTATGCGGTAGCGCGAGAGAACTACAATGAGCAGTTCTTC,CASSFYAVARENYNEQFF
TRBJ2-1,TRBD2,NA,TRBV29-1,TGCAGCTCAGAGGGGCTAGCGGGAGGGCCCATATTGGATGAGCAGTTCTTC,CSSEGLAGGPILDEQFF
TRBJ1-2,NA,few,TRBV2,TGTGCCAGCAGCGCCGACAGGCCTAACTATGGCTACACCTTC,CASSADRPNYGYTF
TRBJ1-1,NA,few,TRBV4-2,TGTGCCAGCAGCCAAGACAGCTTAAACACTGAAGCTTTCTTT,CASSQDSLNTEAFF
TRBJ2-1,NA,few,TRBV12-3/TRBV12-4,TGTGCCAGCAGTTTCGGGTCGGGATCGGTCTACAATGAGCAGTTCTTC,CASSFGSGSVYNEQFF
TRBJ2-7,TRBD2,NA,TRBV12-3/TRBV12-4,TGTGCCAGCAGTTCCTACACTAGCGGCTACGAGCAGTACTTC,CASSSYTSGYEQYF
TRBJ1-1,NA,many,TRBV29-1,TGCAGCTATGGGACGGATGAAGCTTTCTTT,CSYGTDEAFF
TRBJ2-1,NA,few,TRBV3-1,TGTGCCAGCAGCCAGGAAAACCGGAAAATCCCTGAGCAGTTCTTC,CASSQENRKIPEQFF
TRBJ2-4,NA,few,TRBV7-2,TGTGCCAGCAGCTTGCGACTTCTTCGGATTCAGTACTTC,CASSLRLLRIQYF
TRBJ2-7,TRBD2,few,TRBV9,TGTGCCAGCAACCCGGGACTAGCGGGAGTCGAGCAGTACTTC,CASNPGLAGVEQYF
TRBJ1-3,NA,NA,TRBV5-1,TGCGCCAGCAGCTTGGACCGAGACTTCCTAGGAGGAAACACCATATATTTT,CASSLDRDFLGGNTIYF
TRBJ2-3,NA,few,TRBV27,TGTGCCAGCAGCCTCACTCTGGGGGCGACAGATACGCAGTATTTT,CASSLTLGATDTQYF
TRBJ2-3,NA,NA,TRBV27,TGTGCCAGCAGTAACCGAGGTAGCACAGATACGCAGTATTTT,CASSNRGSTDTQYF
TRBJ2-1,TRBD2,NA,TRBV20-1,TGCAGTGCTACCGACGACCTAGCGGGAGGGGACAATGAGCAGTTCTTC,CSATDDLAGGDNEQFF
TRBJ2-1,NA,few,TRBV29-1,TGCAGCACTTATGAGAATGAGCAGTTCTTC,CSTYENEQFF
TRBJ2-7,NA,few,TRBV12-3/TRBV12-4,TGTGCCAGCAGCCCCGGGGTTCCCTACGAGCAGTACTTC,CASSPGVPYEQYF